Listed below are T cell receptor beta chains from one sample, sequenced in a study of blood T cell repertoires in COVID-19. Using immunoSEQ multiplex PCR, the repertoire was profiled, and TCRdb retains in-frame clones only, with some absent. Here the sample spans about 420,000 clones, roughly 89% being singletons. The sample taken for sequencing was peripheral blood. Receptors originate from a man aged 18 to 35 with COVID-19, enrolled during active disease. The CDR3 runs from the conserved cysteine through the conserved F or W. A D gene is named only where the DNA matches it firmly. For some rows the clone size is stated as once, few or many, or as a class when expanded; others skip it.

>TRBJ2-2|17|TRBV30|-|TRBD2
CAWSPTRLAGSTGELFF
TGTGCCTGGAGTCCGACCAGACTAGCGGGGTCCACCGGGGAGCTGTTTTTT
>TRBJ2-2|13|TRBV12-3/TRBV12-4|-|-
CASNSPGTGELFF
TGTGCCAGCAACAGTCCCGGCACCGGGGAGCTGTTTTTT
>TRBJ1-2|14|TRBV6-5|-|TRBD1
CASSSGTGNYGYTF
TGTGCCAGCAGTTCCGGGACAGGGAACTATGGCTACACCTTC
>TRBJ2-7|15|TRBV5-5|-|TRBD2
CASSPAASGSYEQYF
TGTGCCAGCAGCCCGGCGGCTAGCGGATCTTACGAGCAGTACTTC
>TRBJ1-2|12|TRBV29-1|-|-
CSVDRVPYGYTF
TGCAGCGTTGACAGGGTTCCCTATGGCTACACCTTC
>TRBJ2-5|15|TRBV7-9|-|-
CASSFVSGEQETQYF
TGTGCCAGCAGCTTTGTTTCAGGGGAGCAAGAGACCCAGTACTTC
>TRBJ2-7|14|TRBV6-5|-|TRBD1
CASRRGQGSYEQYF
TGTGCCAGCAGACGAGGACAGGGGTCCTACGAGCAGTACTTC
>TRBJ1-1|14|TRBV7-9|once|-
CASSLAGRGTEAFF
TGTGCCAGCAGCTTAGCAGGGAGGGGCACTGAAGCTTTCTTT
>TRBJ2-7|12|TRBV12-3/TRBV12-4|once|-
CASSFEGGEQYF
TGTGCCAGCAGTTTTGAGGGTGGCGAGCAGTACTTC
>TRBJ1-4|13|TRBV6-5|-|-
CASRAPTNEKLFF
TGTGCCAGCAGAGCACCAACTAATGAAAAACTGTTTTTT
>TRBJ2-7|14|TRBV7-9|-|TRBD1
CASSKDRGLYEQYF
TGTGCCAGCAGCAAGGACAGGGGGCTATACGAGCAGTACTTC
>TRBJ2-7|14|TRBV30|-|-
CAWKMVISSYEQYF
TGTGCCTGGAAAATGGTTATTAGCTCCTACGAGCAGTACTTC
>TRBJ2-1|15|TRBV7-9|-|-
CASSPSESSYNEQFF
TGTGCCAGCAGCCCGAGCGAAAGCTCCTACAATGAGCAGTTCTTC
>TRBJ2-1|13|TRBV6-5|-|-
CASSYTSAGEQFF
TGTGCCAGCAGCTACACTAGTGCGGGTGAGCAGTTCTTC
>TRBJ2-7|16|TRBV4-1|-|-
CASSQEDKGGSYEQYF
TGCGCCAGCAGCCAAGAGGATAAGGGAGGATCCTACGAGCAGTACTTC
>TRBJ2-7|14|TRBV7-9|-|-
CASSLPSEVSEQYF
TGTGCCAGCAGCTTACCTAGCGAGGTCTCAGAGCAGTACTTC
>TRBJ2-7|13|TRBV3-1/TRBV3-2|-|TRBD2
CASSPPAGSEQYF
TGTGCCAGCAGCCCTCCAGCGGGGTCCGAGCAGTACTTC
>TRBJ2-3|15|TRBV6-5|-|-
CASSQMWGGTDTQYF
TGTGCCAGCAGTCAAATGTGGGGGGGCACAGATACGCAGTATTTT
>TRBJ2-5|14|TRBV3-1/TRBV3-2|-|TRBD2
CASTPGGGVETQYF
TGTGCCAGCACCCCTGGCGGGGGAGTAGAGACCCAGTACTTC
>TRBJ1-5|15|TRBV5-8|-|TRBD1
CASNSGTGLNQPQHF
TGTGCCAGCAACTCCGGGACAGGGCTCAATCAGCCCCAGCATTTT
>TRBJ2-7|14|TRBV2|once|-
CASSEGGQPYEQYF
TGTGCCAGCAGTGAGGGAGGACAACCCTACGAGCAGTACTTC
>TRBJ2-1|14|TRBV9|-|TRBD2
CASSGGTIHNEQFF
TGTGCCAGCAGCGGGGGGACTATTCACAATGAGCAGTTCTTC
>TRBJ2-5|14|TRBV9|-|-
CASSVLSHQETQYF
TGTGCCAGCAGCGTTCTTAGCCACCAAGAGACCCAGTACTTC